Listed here are 21 T cell receptor beta chains from one sample, sequenced in a study of blood T cell repertoires in COVID-19. Assay used: immunoSEQ multiplex PCR; TCRdb lists only in-frame clones, some missing. Seen here are 120,000 or so clones, about 74% observed once, and the top ten hold less than 6.5%. The sample taken for sequencing was peripheral blood. The source is a man in his sixties with acute or convalescent COVID-19.

The chain links TRBV18 to TRBJ2-7; 10 nucleotides agree with TRBD2. V dropped 5 bases and J dropped 2; count of bases not matched to a gene: 6. This CDR3 comprises 15 residues. Germline values: CDR1 KGHSH, CDR2 LQKENI. The CDR3 DNA reads TGTGCCAGCTCATCCAGGACTAGCGGAACCTACGAGCAGTACTTC. Translation gives CASSSRTSGTYEQYF.

On this clone itself: At one boundary the junction diverges from the germline segment, which might be a read error. J is TRBJ2-1 and V is TRBV6-5; 10 bases agree with TRBD2. The CDR3 runs to 16 residues. Germline V lookup: CDR1 MNHEY, CDR2 SVGAGI. DNA for the CDR3: TGTGCCACCAGTTCTTACAGCGGGGGGGCCTACAATGAGCAGTTCTTC. This gives the protein CATSSYSGGAYNEQFF.

This clone was seen once. This chain links TRBV24-1 with TRBJ2-5; TRBD2 agrees at 12 bases. CDR3 length equals 16 residues. From germline, CDR1 is KGHDR and CDR2 SFDVKD. The ends lost 4 bases at V and 2 bases at J; junction bases unmatched: 4. The CDR3 here is CATSEWTSGTQETQYF. The CDR3 region has the DNA TGTGCCACCAGTGAGTGGACTAGCGGGACTCAAGAGACCCAGTACTTC.

The V call is TRBV27, the J call TRBJ1-2, with 9 bases matching TRBD1. The V gene end was trimmed by 6 bases and the J gene end by 4 bases; junction bases not matched to a gene: 12. Germline loops: CDR1 MNHEY, CDR2 SMNVEV (reference sequence). This CDR3 has 16 residues. CDR3 sequence: CASRRETGTGRYGYTF. The CDR3, as DNA: TGTGCCAGCAGGCGAGAGACCGGGACAGGGCGCTATGGCTACACCTTC.

The V call is TRBV7-9, the J call TRBJ2-1, with D possibly TRBD1 on 6 matching bases. Germline V CDR1 and CDR2: SEHNR, FQNEAQ (reference sequence). Trimming took off 4 bases at V and 6 bases at J, with 19 bases between the two ends. This CDR3 is 16 amino acids long. The CDR3 nucleotides are TGTGCCAGCAGCTCGTCACCGGGACAAAGTTTCAATGAGCAGTTCTTC. This gives the protein CASSSSPGQSFNEQFF.

This clone showed up just a few times. The chain uses TRBV6-5 and TRBJ1-5; 8 bases are a match to TRBD1. The CDR3 contains 14 residues. CDR1 and CDR2 from the germline V gene are MNHEY and SVGAGI. V dropped 5 bases and J dropped 9; count of bases not matched to a gene: 9. CDR3 loop: CASSPQGAAGPQHF. In DNA form, the CDR3 reads TGTGCCAGCAGTCCGCAGGGGGCGGCGGGGCCCCAGCATTTT.

The chain links TRBV6-1 to TRBJ2-1; tentatively, D is TRBD2 (7 bases). Trimming removed 3 bases at V and 5 bases at J, with 20 bases between. The CDR3 length is 17 residues. Germline CDR1 and CDR2: MNHNS and SASEGT. The CDR3: CASSDLLRGGVDNEQFF. The CDR3 region has the DNA TGTGCCAGCAGTGACCTTTTGAGGGGGGGGGTGGACAATGAGCAGTTCTTC.

This clone was detected once. The chain carries TRBV29-1 and TRBJ1-1; D possibly corresponds to TRBD1 (5 bases). The CDR3 runs 11 residues. Germline CDR1 SQVTM, CDR2 ANQGSEA. The germline V and J ends were trimmed by 6 bases and 8 bases, with 13 bases remaining between them. The CDR3 here is CSVFRGSEAFF. DNA for the CDR3: TGCAGCGTCTTCCGGGGGAGCGAAGCTTTCTTT.

The table lists this clone with a few counts. This chain uses TRBV4-1 with TRBJ2-7; TRBD2 matches at 9 bases. Trimming cost V 1 base and J 4 bases; bases outside gene matches: 5. The CDR3 covers 15 residues. Germline V gene data show CDR1 as MGHRA and CDR2 as YSYEKL. CDR3 residues: CASSQGLAVPYEQYF. CDR3 nucleotide sequence: TGCGCCAGCAGCCAAGGACTAGCGGTACCGTACGAGCAGTACTTC.

J is TRBJ2-3 and V is TRBV7-6, with a possible D match to TRBD2 (6 bases). Between the trimmed V and J ends, which lost 5 bases and 9 bases, there was a span of 24 bases. CDR1 SGHVS and CDR2 FNYEAQ come from the germline V gene. This CDR3 contains 16 residues. Here the CDR3 DNA reads TGTGCCAGCAGCGTCCGGGACTCACAAACCCGGGGGACGCAGTATTTT. This gives the protein CASSVRDSQTRGTQYF.

This clone was counted ten times or more. This chain connects TRBV6-5 to TRBJ2-7; TRBD1 aligns across 7 bases. Germline V lookup: CDR1 MNHEY, CDR2 SVGAGI. With 6 bases clipped from V and 4 bases from J, the junction kept 6 bases outside the gene matches. This CDR3 has 13 amino acids. CDR3 protein: CASRPGGYYEQYF. The DNA for the CDR3 is TGTGCCAGCAGGCCAGGGGGTTATTACGAGCAGTACTTC.

V gene TRBV19 combines with J gene TRBJ1-1; 10 nucleotides match TRBD1. Germline V gene sequence: CDR1 LNHDA, CDR2 SQIVND (reference sequence). This CDR3 is 15 amino acids long. Trimming took 5 bases from V and 5 from J; bases not matched to a gene: 8. DNA for the CDR3: TGTGCCAGTAGTCCGATGACAGGGGGCTTGACTGAAGCTTTCTTT. As protein: CASSPMTGGLTEAFF.

V is TRBV9 and J is TRBJ2-1, with 7 bases lining up with TRBD2. The CDR3 covers 15 residues. Germline CDR1 and CDR2: SGDLS and YYNGEE. The junction had 6 bases not matched to a gene; V was cut back by 0 bases and J by 6 bases. CDR3 DNA: TGTGCCAGCAGCGTAGACCCGGGGGAGGGCAATGAGCAGTTCTTC. This sequence encodes CASSVDPGEGNEQFF.

The V and J genes are TRBV12-5 and TRBJ2-5, with TRBD2 as a possible D gene (5 bases). The V gene's germline CDR1 is LGHNT and CDR2 FRNRAP. The ends were cut back, 0 bases at V and 2 bases at J, with 13 bases in the middle. CDR3 size: 16 residues. The CDR3 DNA reads TGTGCTAGTGGTTTGGTAGGGAGTACTTATCAAGAGACCCAGTACTTC. Its protein product is CASGLVGSTYQETQYF.

The chain joins TRBV3-1 (or the pseudogene TRBV3-2) to TRBJ1-5, with a tentative D call TRBD1 (6 bases). Germline V CDR1 and CDR2: LGHDT, YNNKEL (reference sequence). This CDR3 spans 15 amino acids. V lost 2 bases, J lost 0 bases, and 8 bases lay in between. CDR3 loop: CASSQSGVSNQPQHF. DNA of the CDR3: TGTGCCAGCAGCCAATCAGGGGTTAGCAATCAGCCCCAGCATTTT.

The V and J genes are TRBV6-6 and TRBJ1-5; D is ambiguous. Trimming removed 6 bases at V and 1 base at J, with 16 bases between. The CDR3 contains 16 residues. Germline CDR1 is MNHNY and CDR2 is SVGAGI (reference sequence). The CDR3 protein is CASSKTSTSSNQPQHF. The CDR3 nucleotides are TGTGCCAGCAGCAAAACATCGACATCCAGCAATCAGCCCCAGCATTTT.

The chain carries TRBV6-2 or TRBV6-3 and TRBJ2-1; 11 nucleotides align to TRBD1. V was pared by 6 bases and J by 1 base, with 5 bases of the junction left unmatched. From germline, CDR1 is MNHEY and CDR2 SVGEGT. The CDR3 contains 16 residues. The CDR3: CASSPRDRGSYNEQFF. CDR3 nucleotides: TGTGCCAGCAGCCCTCGGGACAGGGGGTCCTACAATGAGCAGTTCTTC.

V usage is TRBV5-1 and J usage is TRBJ2-7; no reliable D call. The germline gives CDR1 SGHRS, CDR2 YFSETQ. CDR3 length equals 14 residues. V lost 1 base to trimming and J lost 0 bases, with 8 bases between them. Here the CDR3 DNA reads TGCGCCAGCAGCTTGTATTACAGCTCCTACGAGCAGTACTTC. It translates to CASSLYYSSYEQYF.

The chain uses TRBV6-5 and TRBJ2-1; 9 positions match TRBD2. The CDR3 length is 13 residues. Germline CDR1 MNHEY, CDR2 SVGAGI. V dropped 7 bases and J dropped 12; count of bases not matched to a gene: 10. The CDR3 DNA is TGTGCCAGCACTAAAGGGGGGACTAGCCTGCAGTTCTTC. It is translated as CASTKGGTSLQFF.

The V gene is TRBV5-6, the J gene TRBJ1-2; tentatively, D is TRBD1 (5 bases). Deletions cut 4 bases from V and 8 bases from J, with 18 bases between. This CDR3 is 14 amino acids long. The germline CDR1 and CDR2 sequences are SGHDT and YYEEEE. CDR3 in DNA: TGTGCCAGCAGCCCGATGGACATAACCGGGGGCTACACCTTC. Translating gives CASSPMDITGGYTF.

This clone has just a few counts. This sequence joins TRBV6-1 and TRBJ1-2; D is unresolved. The CDR3 sequence is 14 residues long. Germline V gene data show CDR1 as MNHNS and CDR2 as SASEGT. The V end lost 2 bases, the J end lost 4 bases, and 11 bases lay between the germline ends. Here the CDR3 reads CASSENRGSYGYTF. The CDR3 DNA reads TGTGCCAGCAGTGAAAATCGTGGCAGCTATGGCTACACCTTC.